Following are 15 T cell receptor beta chains from one sample sequenced in a study of post-analysis software for immune sequencing data. Study observations and caveats: Compared with controls, patients had more of roughly 5 TRBV segments, including TRBV5-6, TRBV5-1 and TRBV20-1.

Every TCR beta cDNA library bore unique molecular identifiers. TCRdb passed the PCR reads through MiXCR, listing each CDR3 protein once. This sample has fewer than 700,000 distinct CDR3 sequences, with 44% found just once. Antigens of these TCRs are unknown. The specimen was blood. Every receptor here comes from a girl aged 10-17 years with multiple sclerosis.

Concerning this clonotype: At one end the junction does not follow the germline gene, possibly because of a read error. This chain joins TRBV5-1 and TRBJ1-1; a possible D gene is TRBD1 (5 bases). The CDR3 is 17 amino acids. Germline CDR1 and CDR2: SGHRS and YFSETQ. CDR3 bases: TGCGCCGGCAGCGAAGGGCTGGGGGGGGTGGACGGCACTGAAGCTTTCTTT. Protein: CAGSEGLGGVDGTEAFF.

This chain connects TRBV29-1 to TRBJ2-7, with TRBD1 as a possible D gene (5 bases). Germline CDR1 is SQVTM and CDR2 is ANQGSEA. The CDR3 extends over 12 amino acids. Between the trimmed V and J ends, which lost 4 bases and 1 base, there was a span of 8 bases. Written as DNA, the CDR3 is TGCAGCGTTGGACGACAGTCCTACGAGCAGTACTTC. It specifies CSVGRQSYEQYF.

V and J are TRBV5-1 and TRBJ2-7; 7 nucleotides align to TRBD1. The V segment lost 3 bases and the J segment 4 bases; nucleotides outside the gene matches: 7. The CDR3 loop spans 14 amino acids. Looked up from germline, CDR1 is SGHRS and CDR2 is YFSETQ. CDR3 loop: CASSSLPGQYEQYF. CDR3 in DNA: TGCGCCAGCAGCTCCCTTCCGGGACAGTACGAGCAGTACTTC.

The rearrangement uses TRBV11-3 and TRBJ1-2; possibly TRBD1 for D (5 bases). Germline CDR1 reads SGHNT; CDR2 reads YENEEA. V lost 3 bases, J lost 7 bases, and 18 bases lay in between. This CDR3 is built from 15 residues. For the CDR3, the DNA is TGTGCCAGCAGCTTGGCGTTCGGGACCCAGATTGGCTACACCTTC. The encoded protein is CASSLAFGTQIGYTF.

This chain links TRBV5-4 with TRBJ2-3; 8 positions match TRBD2. The CDR3 is 14 residues long. CDR1 and CDR2 from the germline V gene are SGHNT and YYREEE (reference sequence). V shed 3 bases, J shed 6 bases, and the junction held 6 bases outside the gene matches. The chain's CDR3 is CASSSGGSFDTQYF. Here the CDR3 DNA reads TGTGCCAGCAGCTCGGGGGGGTCGTTCGATACGCAGTATTTT.

In this sample, this clonotype turned up a few times. J is TRBJ1-1 and V is TRBV10-3, with D possibly TRBD1 on 6 matching bases. Germline CDR1 ENHRY, CDR2 SYGVKD. The CDR3 length is 14 residues. V lost 5 bases and J lost 10, with 20 bases in between. The CDR3 region has the DNA TGTGCCATCAGTTCCGAACAGGGAAGTGCCCCAGCTTTCTTT. Encoded protein: CAISSEQGSAPAFF.

The V gene is TRBV5-1, the J gene TRBJ2-6, with D possibly TRBD1 on 5 matching bases. Trimming removed 4 bases at V and 2 bases at J, with 22 bases between. Germline V CDR1 and CDR2: SGHRS, YFSETQ. This CDR3 has 19 amino acids. CDR3 region: CASSPLPGIIDTGANVLTF. CDR3 nucleotides: TGCGCCAGCAGCCCTCTCCCAGGGATCATTGATACTGGGGCCAACGTCCTGACTTTC.

The chain carries TRBV4-1 and TRBJ1-2; perhaps TRBD1 as D (5 bases). The germline V gene encodes CDR1 MGHRA and CDR2 YSYEKL. This CDR3 comprises 17 residues. V dropped 5 bases and J dropped 1 base, with 20 bases sitting between them. CDR3 nucleotides: TGCGCCAGCAGCTCTCCGGGACGGCCCTTGAATAACTATGGCTACACCTTC. Amino acids: CASSSPGRPLNNYGYTF.

This clonotype was counted only a few times. The V and J genes are TRBV24-1 and TRBJ2-1, with TRBD2 matching over 13 bases. The ends lost 3 bases at V and 6 bases at J; junction bases unmatched: 4. CDR1 is KGHDR and CDR2 is SFDVKD in the germline V gene. The CDR3 is 16 amino acids. The CDR3 region is CATSDTGTSGVNEQFF. Here the CDR3 DNA reads TGTGCCACCAGTGATACCGGGACTAGCGGGGTCAATGAGCAGTTCTTC.

This clonotype has just a few counts. The CDR3 spells CASSLGPSGNQETQYF. CDR3 bases: TGTGCCAGCAGCTTGGGGCCTAGCGGGAACCAAGAGACCCAGTACTTC. This chain connects TRBV5-7 to TRBJ2-4; the match to TRBD2 covers 9 bases. The J call may be faulty, since TRBJ2-5 better matches the DNA end. TRBV5-7 is noted as an ORF with a role that remains uncertain. The CDR3 is 16 amino acids.

This sequence joins TRBV12-3 or TRBV12-4 and TRBJ2-7, with unresolved D. Trimming shortened V by 4 bases and J by 0 bases, and 13 bases separated the two germline ends. The CDR3 consists of 15 residues. The CDR3 loop is CASSSDGWRSYEQYF. In nucleotides, the CDR3 is TGTGCCAGCAGTTCCGACGGGTGGCGCTCCTACGAGCAGTACTTC.

The chain recombines TRBV29-1 with TRBJ2-1; 9 positions match TRBD2. The CDR3 length is 18 residues. Germline V CDR1 and CDR2: SQVTM, ANQGSEA. V lost 0 bases and J lost 2; bases outside the gene matches: 11. The CDR3 DNA sequence: TGCAGCGTTGAAGATCTATCCGGGCGGGGGGGCCCCTACAATGAGCAGTTCTTC. Its translation: CSVEDLSGRGGPYNEQFF.

This clonotype came up a few times. The chain links TRBV29-1 to TRBJ1-2; TRBD1 matches at 7 bases. In germline, CDR1 is SQVTM, CDR2 ANQGSEA. The CDR3 consists of 14 residues. Trimming cost V 5 bases and J 3 bases; bases outside gene matches: 9. This chain's CDR3 is CSVMRQGLDYGYTF. CDR3 nucleotide sequence: TGCAGCGTTATGAGACAGGGACTGGACTATGGCTACACCTTC. Together with reference TRBV29-1 and TRBJ1-2, the CDR3 gives the full variable domain: SAVISQKPSRDICQRGTSLTIQCQVDSQVTMMFWYRQQPGQSLTLIATANQGSEATYESGFVIDKFPISRPNLTFSTLTVSNMSPEDSSIYLCSVMRQGLDYGYTFGSGTRLTVV.

The chain recombines TRBV5-1 with TRBJ1-5; D is unclear. From germline, CDR1 is SGHRS and CDR2 YFSETQ. Deletions cut 4 bases from V and 7 bases from J, with 15 bases between. The CDR3 spans 14 residues. The CDR3 loop reads CASSPRDGLQPQHF. The CDR3 region has the DNA TGCGCCAGCAGCCCCCGGGATGGTTTGCAGCCCCAGCATTTT.

The chain couples TRBV15 to TRBJ2-5, with D possibly TRBD2 on 5 matching bases. V was trimmed by 3 bases and J by 3 bases, leaving 14 bases between them. CDR1 and CDR2 from the germline V gene are LNHNV and YYDKDF (reference sequence). The CDR3 spans 15 residues. CDR3 protein: CATSRAEGWEETQYF. For the CDR3, the DNA is TGTGCCACCAGCAGGGCTGAGGGTTGGGAAGAGACCCAGTACTTC.